This paragraph reports one T cell receptor (beta chain). Its specificity is not known. The sample originates from a study of CD8 T cells in ankylosing spondylitis. Study outcomes and limitations: Certain motif variants had earlier been reported in reactive arthritis synovial fluid and blood. Reportedly, disease-linked clones are significantly enriched in ankylosing spondylitis patients' matched synovial fluid. As for the disease-linked clones, they showed a CD8+ phenotype and occurred at relatively low frequencies in peripheral blood. Typical of ankylosing spondylitis blood, it appeared, was a TCR beta motif of fewer than 10 highly homologous variants.

Quantitative 5'-RACE with molecular barcodes generated TCR beta libraries. Each CDR3 protein is one row after TCRdb ran MiXCR on the 5' RACE reads. This table has 450,000 or so distinct CDR3 sequences, 25% to 30% appearing once. V lost 7 bases and J 6 bases, leaving 18 bases between the germline ends. The V gene's germline CDR1 is DFQATT and CDR2 SNEGSKA (reference sequence). The length of the CDR3 is 13 residues. This receptor was taken from a male donor with ankylosing spondylitis. The chain employs TRBV20-1 and TRBJ1-2, with no clear D. Sequencing was performed on blood, either unsorted or a sorted T cell fraction (not recorded which). The CDR3 loop reads CSVSDGRPDGYTF. In DNA, the CDR3 is TGCAGTGTTAGCGACGGACGGCCTGATGGCTACACCTTC.